Described below is a single T cell receptor beta chain sequence and its context. The data originate from a study of blood T cell repertoires in COVID-19. Study-level background: Material from acute and convalescent COVID-19 was sourced from the United States, Italy and Spain. T cells, B-cell-depleted T cells, or PBMCs supplied cDNA or gDNA.

Original handling: Amplification of reference gene primers provided the estimated nucleated cell counts. Measured with immunoSEQ multiplex PCR; TCRdb has only the in-frame clones, and not every one. V and J calls and clone size follow that table, whereas D and trimming were derived from the DNA. The table includes more than 200,000 clones, around 89% detected once. Participant ages covered about 18 to 100 years across about two dozen US areas. Sample: PBMCs or T cells enriched from blood (not recorded which). The receptor was derived from a woman in her 30s who had recovered from COVID-19.

CDR3 sequence: CASSLHQVGEAFF. CDR3 nucleotides: TGTGCCAGCAGCTTGCACCAGGTGGGTGAAGCTTTCTTT. V gene TRBV5-8 combines with J gene TRBJ1-1, with D hard to call. The CDR3 loop spans 13 amino acids. Germline CDR1 SGHTS, CDR2 YDEGEE. The V end lost 1 base, the J end lost 7 bases, and 11 bases lay between the germline ends.